This T cell receptor beta chain was documented in a study of cytomegalovirus exposure and HLA in healthy donors. Researchers ran the PCR with 60 Vbeta and 13 Jbeta primers. Some clones are missing from TCRdb's copy, which holds only in-frame ones; the method was immunoSEQ multiplex PCR. The table lists 150,000 to 200,000 clones, about four fifths of them singletons, with just under 5% in the top ten. Worth noting for this clone: Its antigen is currently unknown.

General observations from the study: A later analysis showed TCR association rates differing by HLA locus, peaking at DRB1 and lowest at HLA-C.

The CDR3 contains 15 residues. Deletions cut 2 bases from V and 0 bases from J, with 9 bases between. Germline V lookup: CDR1 SGHVS, CDR2 FNYEAQ. The TCR was taken from a woman aged 18 to 35 in good health and CMV-seropositive. Sequenced material: PBMCs. The chain carries TRBV7-6 and TRBJ2-3; D not resolved. The DNA for the CDR3 is TGTGCCAGCAGCTTAAAAATAGTTAGCACAGATACGCAGTATTTT. Its protein product is CASSLKIVSTDTQYF. The full variable domain, its missing parts supplied by reference TRBV7-6 and TRBJ2-3, is GAGVSQSPRYKVTKRGQDVALRCDPISGHVSLYWYRQALGQGPEFLTYFNYEAQQDKSGLPNDRFSAERPEGSISTLTIQRTEQRDSAMYRCASSLKIVSTDTQYFGPGTRLTVL.